One and the same sample provided the 2 T cell receptor beta chains below, sequenced in a study of shared clonotypes between healthy human individuals. Clones were read by immunoSEQ multiplex PCR, and TCRdb kept only the in-frame ones, dropping some. The sample shows 1,500,000 or so clones, roughly 95% of them seen only once. What was sequenced was naive CD4+ T cells sorted from blood. Subset noted: CD45RA+ positively selected. The receptors here all came from a man aged 25 to 40 in good health.

The genes are TRBV7-9 and TRBJ2-1, with unresolved D. Trimming left V 3 bases short and J 9 bases short, with 15 bases between. The CDR3 consists of 14 residues. Germline assignment: CDR1 SEHNR and CDR2 FQNEAQ (reference sequence). CDR3 in DNA: TGTGCCAGCAGCTTTGTAGTACAAGAAGTTGAGCAGTTCTTC. The encoded protein is CASSFVVQEVEQFF.

The rearrangement uses TRBV6-5 and TRBJ2-7; 8 nucleotides align to TRBD1. J was trimmed by 2 bases and V by 2 bases; bases with no gene match: 8. Per the germline V gene, CDR1 is MNHEY and CDR2 is SVGAGI. The CDR3 consists of 16 residues. The CDR3 coding sequence is TGTGCCAGCAGTTACGGAAGTACAGGGGGAACCTACGAGCAGTACTTC. As protein: CASSYGSTGGTYEQYF.